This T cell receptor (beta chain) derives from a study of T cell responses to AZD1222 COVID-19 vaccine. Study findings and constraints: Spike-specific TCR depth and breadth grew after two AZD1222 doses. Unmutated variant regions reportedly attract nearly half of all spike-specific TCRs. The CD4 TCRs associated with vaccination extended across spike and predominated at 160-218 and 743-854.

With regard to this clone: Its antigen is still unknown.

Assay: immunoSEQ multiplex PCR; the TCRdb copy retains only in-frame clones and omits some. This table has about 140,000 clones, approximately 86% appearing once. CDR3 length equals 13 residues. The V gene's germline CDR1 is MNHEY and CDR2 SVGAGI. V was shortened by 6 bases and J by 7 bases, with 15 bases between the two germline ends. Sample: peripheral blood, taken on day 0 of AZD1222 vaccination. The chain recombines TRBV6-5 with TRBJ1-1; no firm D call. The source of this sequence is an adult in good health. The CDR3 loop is CASRPQVGFEAFF. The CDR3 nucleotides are TGTGCCAGCAGACCCCAAGTCGGGTTTGAAGCTTTCTTT.